This T cell receptor beta chain is drawn from a study of human T cells and chemical hapten exposure. General study findings and limits: High-frequency TCRs, those above 1 in 1000, stayed the same after DPC sensitization.

In its sample, this clonotype was seen many times. Antigen unknown. Sample time point: patch test 3, about 24 weeks after DPC sensitization. Treatment denoted: therapeutic diphenylcyclopropenone sensitization with weekly scalp DPC. During construction of the library, unique molecular identifiers were attached to individual cDNA molecules for quantitative, reproducible TCR counting. TCRdb re-called the RACE reads with MiXCR, one entry per CDR3 protein. Of over 100,000 distinct CDR3 sequences listed, over 9% were seen once; the top ten hold over 2%. Deletions cut 7 bases from V and 4 bases from J, with 19 bases between. Looked up from germline, CDR1 is SGHTA and CDR2 is FQGNSA. The CDR3 contains 15 residues.

Sample: whole blood, taken in connection with sensitization to the hapten diphenylcyclopropenone (DPC). The rearrangement joins TRBV7-2 to TRBJ2-5; a possible D gene is TRBD1 (5 bases). This TCR derives from a woman between 50 and 59 years old with alopecia areata. Some clones in this sample may be carry-over from other donors' samples. For the CDR3, the DNA is TGTGCCAGCACCTTTATGGGTAGCAGGGCAGAGACCCAGTACTTC. Amino acids: CASTFMGSRAETQYF.